A selection of T cell receptor beta chains follows, all from one sample in a study of shared clonotypes between healthy human individuals. Profiled with immunoSEQ multiplex PCR; TCRdb holds only in-frame clones, not every one. The sample holds 2 million to 3 million clones; 93% are singletons and the top ten take roughly 0.36%. The sequenced sample consisted of naive CD4+ T cells from PBMCs. These receptors all come from a man younger than 30 in good health. Some clones in this sample may be carry-over from other donors' samples. Both conserved end residues are part of each CDR3. The D gene is left open where the match is weak. Clone size is stated in some rows and not others, as once, few, many or a class when expanded.

v_call	clone_size	d_call	j_call	cdr3_nt	cdr3_aa
TRBV21-1	NA	NA	TRBJ2-7	TGTGCCAGCAGCAAAGGGGCCCCGGGACAGATCTACGAGCAGTACTTC	CASSKGAPGQIYEQYF
TRBV5-1	NA	NA	TRBJ2-3	TGCGCCAGCAGCCTGGGGGGCGTAGCAGATACGCAGTATTTT	CASSLGGVADTQYF
TRBV5-6	NA	NA	TRBJ1-5	TGTGCCAGCAGCTTGGGCGGGGGCACTCAGCCCCAGCATTTT	CASSLGGGTQPQHF
TRBV6-5	NA	TRBD1	TRBJ2-7	TGTGCCAGCAGCCCAGGGGGATCCTACGAGCAGTACTTC	CASSPGGSYEQYF
TRBV25-1	NA	TRBD2	TRBJ2-5	TGTGCCAGCAGCCCCGGACTAGCGGCGTTGCAAGAGACCCAGTACTTC	CASSPGLAALQETQYF
TRBV18	NA	TRBD2	TRBJ2-7	TGTGCCAGCTCACGGGGACTAGCGGGAGTGGTCTACGAGCAGTACTTC	CASSRGLAGVVYEQYF
TRBV19	once	TRBD2	TRBJ2-1	TGTGCCAGTAGTGCGGGACTACACTACAATGAGCAGTTCTTC	CASSAGLHYNEQFF
TRBV19	NA	TRBD2	TRBJ2-7	TGTGCCAGTAGGGGACTAGCGGGAGTGGCCTACGAGCAGTACTTC	CASRGLAGVAYEQYF
TRBV19	NA	TRBD2	TRBJ2-1	TGTGCCAGTAGACTAGCGGGAGCCAATGAGCAGTTCTTC	CASRLAGANEQFF
TRBV10-3	few	TRBD1	TRBJ1-2	TGTGCCATCAGTGAGGGACAGGGGGACTATGGCTACACCTTC	CAISEGQGDYGYTF
TRBV19	NA	NA	TRBJ2-6	TGTGCCAGTAGTATCAGGGCCTCTGGGGCCAACGTCCTGACTTTC	CASSIRASGANVLTF
TRBV25-1	NA	TRBD1	TRBJ2-1	TGTGCCAGCAGTGAATCACGGACAGGGGACAATGAGCAGTTCTTC	CASSESRTGDNEQFF
TRBV7-6	once	TRBD1	TRBJ1-3	TGTGCCAGCAGCCCCGGGACAGGGTGGGGAAACACCATATATTTT	CASSPGTGWGNTIYF
TRBV19	NA	TRBD1	TRBJ1-5	TGTGCCAGCCGGACAGGGGGGATGCGGCAGCCCCAGCATTTT	CASRTGGMRQPQHF
TRBV7-2	NA	TRBD1	TRBJ1-4	TGTGCCAGCAGCCCAAGGGGGCCAACTAATGAAAAACTGTTTTTT	CASSPRGPTNEKLFF
TRBV6-1	NA	NA	TRBJ2-7	TGTGCCAGCCTATTCACAGCCCCCTACGAGCAGTACTTC	CASLFTAPYEQYF